Below, one T cell receptor beta chain is given with its context. The data belong to a study of response to subunit inactivated influenza vaccine. Via MiXCR, TCRdb re-called the RT-PCR reads, giving one row per CDR3 protein. The table shows hundreds of thousands of distinct CDR3 sequences, with 10% to 15% occurring only once. The trim removed 5 bases at V and 8 bases at J, leaving 4 bases unmatched. The germline CDR1 and CDR2 sequences are KGHDR and SFDVKD. CDR3 length equals 12 residues. The clonotype comes from a man aged 45-65 years who received an inactivated influenza vaccine. The chain uses TRBV24-1 and TRBJ1-2, with 7 bases matching TRBD1. Here the sequenced sample was PBMCs from blood, taken more than 35 days after vaccination. The CDR3 sequence: CATSVGQEGYTF. CDR3 coding DNA: TGTGCCACCAGTGTTGGACAGGAGGGCTACACCTTC.